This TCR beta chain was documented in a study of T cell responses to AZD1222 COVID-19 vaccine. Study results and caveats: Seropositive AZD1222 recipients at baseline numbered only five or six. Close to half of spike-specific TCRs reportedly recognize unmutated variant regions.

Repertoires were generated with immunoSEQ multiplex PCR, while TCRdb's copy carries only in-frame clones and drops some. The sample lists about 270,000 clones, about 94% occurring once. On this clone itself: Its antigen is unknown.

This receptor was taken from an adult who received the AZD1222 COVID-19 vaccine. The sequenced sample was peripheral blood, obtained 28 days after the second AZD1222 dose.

The CDR3 reads CASSLDRSYGYTF. CDR3 nucleotides: TGTGCCAGCAGCCTTGACAGGTCTTATGGCTACACCTTC. The chain couples TRBV7-3 to TRBJ1-2; D may be TRBD1 (6 bases). Germline V gene lookup returns CDR1 SGHTA and CDR2 FQGTGA. Trimming removed 5 bases from V and 5 bases from J, with 12 bases in between. This CDR3 comprises 13 residues.